Reported below is one T cell receptor (beta chain). As yet, its antigen is unknown. V was shortened by 5 bases and J by 10 bases, with 12 bases between the two germline ends. CDR1 and CDR2 (germline): MNHEY, SVGAGI. There are 12 residues in the CDR3. The data stem from a study of cytomegalovirus exposure and HLA in healthy donors. Study results and limitations: It was taken for granted in presence/absence analyses that sequencing depth across donors was roughly uniform. HLA allele associations emerged for fewer than 20,000 TCR beta sequences in a later analysis, at 0.05 false discovery rate. Productive rates of about 87% or about 30% were seen for most TCR beta V segments in an earlier analysis. Confirmation in vitro established that three CMV-associated chains were specific for CMV antigens.

PCR amplification relied on 60 Vbeta primers (plus 13 Jbeta primers). Generated by immunoSEQ multiplex PCR, the TCRdb table keeps only in-frame clones and is missing some. In the table there are some 160,000 clones, more than 75% of which are singletons. Material for sequencing was PBMCs. This receptor was taken from a man aged 30 to 45 in good health and CMV-seropositive. The rearrangement links TRBV6-5 to TRBJ1-5; no clear D. The CDR3 loop is CASSEAGIPQHF. The DNA of the CDR3 is TGTGCCAGCAGTGAAGCGGGGATTCCCCAGCATTTT.